This T cell receptor beta chain was retrieved from a study of graft-versus-host responses after intestinal transplantation. As for the study in general: Anti-thymocyte globulin was used for induction in all recipients, who then took tacrolimus and steroids for 3 to 4 years. Study-level results: In recipient marrow, GvH clones were found, and some appeared first in ileum or blood.

After removal of 5 bases from V and 8 bases from J, the junction contained 5 bases not matched to a gene. CDR3 length equals 14 residues. Germline CDR1 MNHEY, CDR2 SVGAGI. TCRdb's copy holds only in-frame clones and misses some; the assay was immunoSEQ multiplex PCR. Of 80,000 or so clones in the sample, approximately 90% were seen once. On this clone: No antigen is known for it.

This TCR was sampled from a human patient who received an intestinal transplant, so some T cells may come from the graft donor. The chain joins TRBV6-5 to TRBJ2-1; 11 nucleotides agree with TRBD2. The sequencing used PBMCs, collected 98 days after intestinal transplantation. CDR3: CASSALAGGYEQFF. The DNA of the CDR3 is TGTGCCAGCAGTGCCCTAGCGGGGGGCTATGAGCAGTTCTTC.